Ten or more counts support the clone carrying this TCR beta chain. Its target is unknown. Unique molecular identifiers tagged the TCRbeta library. TCRdb re-analysed the PCR reads in MiXCR, keeping a single row per CDR3 protein. The sample has 250,000 to 300,000 distinct CDR3 sequences; around 10% are singletons. The CDR3 extends over 14 amino acids. V gave up 3 bases and J gave up 6 bases, with 14 bases separating them. These data are taken from a study of T-cell reconstitution after alpha-beta-depleted transplantation in children. Study results and caveats: It was newly produced T cells that mostly accounted for T-cell counts and diversity one year after transplant. Recipient T cells and thymic progenitors that survived were the source of the high TCRbeta diversity seen at day 60 in some patients. Expanded clones from the graft, numbering several hundred, reportedly supplied alpha-beta T cells about two months after transplant.

The source is a boy in the first two years of life with acute myeloid leukemia, due to receive a stem cell transplant. The material sequenced was PBMCs, taken before TCRalphabeta/CD19-depleted stem cell transplant. The V and J genes are TRBV12-3 or TRBV12-4 and TRBJ2-5; the D is unclear. DNA for the CDR3: TGTGCCAGCAGTTTGGTTAATGACCCGCAGACCCAGTACTTC. It codes for CASSLVNDPQTQYF.